This TCR beta chain is from a study of siplizumab effects on memory and regulatory T cells. As for the study in general: Mixed lymphocyte reactions were paired, with siplizumab at approximately 1 ug/mL or without drug.

Comments on this clone: The antigen is not known.

General study findings and limits: In unstimulated cells, naive T cells appeared more diverse than memory T cells and seemed major alloresponse contributors. In controls, about 28% of mappable alloreactive CD4+ clones were Treg-derived on average, versus around 71% with siplizumab. Tracing alloreactive clones into unstimulated subsets worked for only a minor fraction of them.

V trimming: 3 bases; J trimming: 8 bases; junction bases outside the gene matches: 11. Germline CDR1 SGDLS, CDR2 YYNGEE. The CDR3 totals 15 residues. Here immunoSEQ multiplex PCR was the method, and the copy in TCRdb shows in-frame clones only, minus some. The data contain roughly 18,000 clones, roughly 51% of them seen just once; the ten biggest clones take up approximately 4.9%. Cells from the mixed lymphocyte reaction were cocultured for six to seven days at 37°C. The sequenced sample was CFSE-low (dividing) CD4+ T cells sorted from an allogeneic mixed lymphocyte reaction. The TCR originated in a human donor in good health; the cells came from an allogeneic mixed lymphocyte reaction. V and J are TRBV9 and TRBJ1-2, with TRBD1 identical over 9 bases. The CDR3 loop reads CASSALSGQGWGYTF. The CDR3 DNA reads TGTGCCAGCAGCGCCCTATCAGGACAGGGGTGGGGCTACACCTTC.